These 20 T cell receptor beta chains originate from one sample sequenced in a study of OX40 agonist ivuxolimab in advanced cancers. Clones were sequenced by immunoSEQ multiplex PCR, and TCRdb holds only the in-frame ones, with some missing. The sample contains some 86,000 clones, 70% to 90% of which appear only once. Sequencing used CD4+ or CD8+ T cells sorted from blood, obtained in a trial of the OX40 agonist ivuxolimab. The receptor set was obtained from an adult with an advanced solid tumor such as melanoma, head and neck, liver or kidney cancer.

This clone showed up just once. CDR3 coding DNA: TGTGCCAGCAGTCGAGGGGGCAATCAGCCCCAGCATTTT. As protein: CASSRGGNQPQHF. The J gene is TRBJ1-5, the V gene TRBV5-4, with D possibly TRBD1 on 5 matching bases. V dropped 5 bases and J dropped 2 bases, with 8 bases sitting between them. CDR3 length: 13 amino acids. Germline V gives CDR1 SGHNT, CDR2 YYREEE (reference sequence).

With regard to this clone: The junction does not match germline at one end; this may be a read error. The chain joins TRBV5-4 to TRBJ1-2; D is undetermined. Germline CDR1 and CDR2: SGHNT and YYREEE (reference sequence). This CDR3 comprises 16 residues. Here the CDR3 reads CASSPSRLKTNYGYTF. CDR3 coding DNA: TGCGCCAGCAGCCCTTCACGACTGAAGACCAACTATGGCTACACCTTC.

This chain joins TRBV7-9 and TRBJ1-1; a weak D match, TRBD1 (5 bases). Germline V gene lookup returns CDR1 SEHNR and CDR2 FQNEAQ (reference sequence). The CDR3 length is 14 residues. Trimming pared 4 bases from V and 1 base from J, leaving 10 bases between. CDR3 nucleotides: TGTGCCAGCAGCTCTTCAGGGTGGAACACTGAAGCTTTCTTT. It translates to CASSSSGWNTEAFF.

This chain joins TRBV7-9 and TRBJ1-3; D may be TRBD1 (6 bases). Per germline, CDR1 SEHNR and CDR2 FQNEAQ (reference sequence). V gave up 6 bases and J gave up 2 bases, with 8 bases separating them. CDR3 length: 13 residues. The CDR3 sequence: CASRGGPGNTIYF. CDR3 sequence (DNA): TGTGCCAGCAGAGGGGGGCCTGGAAACACCATATATTTT.

The rearrangement joins TRBV7-2 to TRBJ1-4, with no clear D. This CDR3 is built from 13 residues. V dropped 2 bases and J dropped 7 bases, with 8 bases sitting between them. Germline V gene lookup returns CDR1 SGHTA and CDR2 FQGNSA. In DNA form, the CDR3 reads TGTGCCAGCAGCTTAAGGGTGGGTGAAAAACTGTTTTTT. It encodes CASSLRVGEKLFF.

As DNA, the CDR3 is TGCGCCAGCAGCTCCGGACAGGCTACCGGGGAGCTGTTTTTT. This sequence encodes CASSSGQATGELFF. This chain links TRBV5-1 with TRBJ2-2; 7 bases are shared with TRBD1. Germline CDR1 SGHRS, CDR2 YFSETQ. The CDR3 has 14 amino acids. Trimming removed 3 bases from V and 5 bases from J; junction bases left unmatched: 4.

The chain links TRBV2 to TRBJ2-3; D unresolved. V was shortened by 3 bases and J by 5 bases, with 3 bases between the two germline ends. From germline, CDR1 is SNHLY and CDR2 FYNNEI. The CDR3 extends over 11 amino acids. The CDR3 loop is CASSEGDTQYF. The CDR3 DNA follows: TGTGCCAGCAGTGAGGGAGATACGCAGTATTTT.

The table lists this clone with a count of one. The genes are TRBV5-1 and TRBJ1-5; D might be TRBD1 (6 bases). The CDR3 is 13 amino acids. In germline, CDR1 is SGHRS, CDR2 YFSETQ. V lost 5 bases and J 7 bases, leaving 13 bases between the germline ends. CDR3 sequence (DNA): TGCGCCAGCAGTCAAGGAGGGGGGCAGCCCCAGCATTTT. This codes for CASSQGGGQPQHF.

The CDR3 region is CASSLATTIGSETQYF. In DNA, the CDR3 is TGCGCCAGCAGCTTGGCCACTACCATAGGGTCAGAGACCCAGTACTTC. The chain couples TRBV5-1 to TRBJ2-5, with D unresolved. Germline CDR1 SGHRS, CDR2 YFSETQ. The CDR3 extends over 16 amino acids. V gave up 0 bases and J gave up 4 bases, with 16 bases separating them.

The J gene is TRBJ2-7, the V gene TRBV11-2, with 7 bases identical to TRBD2. Germline trimming cut 1 base from V and 4 bases from J; bases unmatched to any gene: 10. Germline assignment: CDR1 SGHAT and CDR2 FQNNGV. This CDR3 contains 16 residues. CDR3: CASSLGVWEGLYEQYF. DNA for the CDR3: TGTGCCAGCAGCTTAGGGGTTTGGGAGGGTTTGTACGAGCAGTACTTC.

The rearrangement links TRBV5-8 to TRBJ1-5; D might be TRBD1 (6 bases). The V and J ends lost 1 base and 2 bases respectively, with 16 bases between them. The germline V gene encodes CDR1 SGHTS and CDR2 YDEGEE. This CDR3 contains 17 residues. The CDR3 bases are TGTGCCAGCAGCTTGATCTTGGGGGGCGAGGGCAATCAGCCCCAGCATTTT. Amino acids: CASSLILGGEGNQPQHF.

CDR3 region: CATSSLRGQGNTIYF. The DNA of the CDR3 is TGTGCCACCAGCAGCCTCAGGGGGCAGGGAAACACCATATATTTT. V is TRBV15 and J is TRBJ1-3, with 8 bases that match TRBD1. This CDR3 is built from 15 residues. Germline V CDR1 and CDR2: LNHNV, YYDKDF (reference sequence). V was pared by 3 bases and J by 4 bases, with 5 bases of the junction left unmatched.

The gene calls are TRBV7-3 and TRBJ2-3; TRBD2 aligns across 9 bases. Germline assignment: CDR1 SGHTA and CDR2 FQGTGA. Trimming removed 4 bases from V and 6 bases from J; junction bases left unmatched: 5. The CDR3 is made up of 14 amino acids. In DNA form, the CDR3 reads TGTGCCAGCAGCTCCCGACTAGCGGAGGATACGCAGTATTTT. Protein sequence: CASSSRLAEDTQYF. Filled out from reference TRBV7-3 and TRBJ2-3, the complete variable domain reads GAGVSQTPSNKVTEKGKYVELRCDPISGHTALYWYRQSLGQGPEFLIYFQGTGAADDSGLPNDRFFAVRPEGSVSTLKIQRTERGDSAVYLCASSSRLAEDTQYFGPGTRLTVL.

This chain joins TRBV4-3 and TRBJ1-1, with D uncertain. This CDR3 contains 14 residues. Trimming stripped 0 bases from V and 1 base from J, with 6 bases between. Germline V lookup: CDR1 LGHNA, CDR2 YSLEER. This CDR3 is CASSQDNRNTEAFF. The CDR3 nucleotides are TGCGCCAGCAGCCAAGACAACAGGAACACTGAAGCTTTCTTT.

This chain links TRBV9 with TRBJ2-1; 8 bases align to TRBD2. V trimming: 4 bases; J trimming: 12 bases; junction bases outside the gene matches: 6. The CDR3 is made up of 12 amino acids. Germline V CDR1 and CDR2: SGDLS, YYNGEE. The DNA of the CDR3 is TGTGCCAGCAGCCCGGGGGGGATGTTGCAGTTCTTC. Its translation is CASSPGGMLQFF.

This clone was recorded a few times. The chain is built from TRBV6-1 and TRBJ1-6, with D maybe TRBD1 (6 bases). The germline V and J ends were trimmed by 4 bases and 10 bases, with 23 bases remaining between them. This CDR3 is 17 amino acids long. Germline V gene lookup returns CDR1 MNHNS and CDR2 SASEGT. The CDR3 protein is CASSVLAGTGGASPLHF. The CDR3 DNA reads TGTGCCAGCAGTGTATTAGCGGGGACCGGGGGGGCATCACCCCTCCACTTT.

The gene calls are TRBV6-1 and TRBJ2-7; D possibly corresponds to TRBD1 (6 bases). Germline assignment: CDR1 MNHNS and CDR2 SASEGT. The CDR3 has 15 residues. V was pared by 7 bases and J by 5 bases, with 21 bases between. CDR3 DNA sequence: TGTGCCAGCATAGACCTCGGCAGGGGTAGCGACGAGCAGTACTTC. It yields the protein CASIDLGRGSDEQYF.

The V and J genes are TRBV15 and TRBJ2-6; D gene unclear. CDR1 is LNHNV and CDR2 is YYDKDF in the germline V gene (reference sequence). The CDR3 contains 15 residues. V was pared by 3 bases and J by 0 bases, with 6 bases between. The CDR3 loop is CATSRAASGANVLTF. DNA of the CDR3: TGTGCCACCAGCAGGGCAGCCTCTGGGGCCAACGTCCTGACTTTC.

The rearrangement joins TRBV5-5 to TRBJ1-6; no firm D call. V was pared by 2 bases and J by 3 bases, with 9 bases between. This CDR3 is built from 15 residues. In germline, CDR1 is SGHKS, CDR2 YYEKEE (reference sequence). CDR3 DNA sequence: TGTGCCAGCAGCTTTGGGCAGAGCTATAATTCACCCCTCCACTTT. Protein sequence: CASSFGQSYNSPLHF.

The chain carries TRBV30 and TRBJ2-7, with D possibly matching TRBD1 (6 bases). Trimming stripped 2 bases from V and 11 bases from J, with 16 bases between. Germline CDR1 and CDR2: GTSNPN and SVGIG (reference sequence). This CDR3 contains 12 residues. CDR3: CAWSPTRGGKYF. The CDR3 DNA is TGTGCCTGGAGTCCTACGCGAGGGGGAAAGTACTTC. Full variable domain (remainder filled in from reference TRBV30 and TRBJ2-7): SQTIHQWPATLVQPVGSPLSLECTVEGTSNPNLYWYRQAAGRGLQLLFYSVGIGQISSEVPQNLSASRPQDRQFILSSKKLLLSDSGFYLCAWSPTRGGKYFGPGTRLTVT.